What follows are 25 T cell receptor beta chains derived from one specimen sequenced in a study of blood T cell repertoires in COVID-19. Method: immunoSEQ multiplex PCR; TCRdb's copy keeps in-frame clones and lacks some. The profile shows more than 120,000 clones, about 87% of them singletons. The specimen was peripheral blood. These receptors were taken from a human donor in a cohort sampled during active COVID-19.

The chain joins TRBV6-5 to TRBJ1-1; the match to TRBD1 covers 7 bases. This CDR3 comprises 13 residues. Germline lookup yields CDR1 MNHEY and CDR2 SVGAGI. Trimming removed 6 bases from V and 8 bases from J; junction bases left unmatched: 9. This CDR3 reads CASRPILQGEAFF. In nucleotides, the CDR3 is TGTGCCAGCAGACCCATACTACAGGGGGAAGCTTTCTTT.

The J gene is TRBJ1-2, the V gene TRBV5-5, with a weak D call TRBD1 (6 bases). The V gene lost 6 bases and the J gene lost 2 bases, with 14 bases spanning the gap. The CDR3 covers 14 residues. From germline, CDR1 is SGHKS and CDR2 YYEKEE (reference sequence). CDR3 DNA: TGTGCCAGCAACCCCTCAGGGGTGAACTATGGCTACACCTTC. Its translation is CASNPSGVNYGYTF.

The J gene is TRBJ2-7, the V gene TRBV4-1; 13 nucleotides agree with TRBD2. The germline CDR1 and CDR2 sequences are MGHRA and YSYEKL. V gave up 1 base and J gave up 0 bases; unmatched junction bases: 3. The CDR3 runs to 17 residues. Here the CDR3 reads CASSQGLAGGVSYEQYF. The CDR3 nucleotides are TGCGCCAGCAGCCAAGGACTAGCGGGGGGCGTCTCCTACGAGCAGTACTTC.

The CDR3 is CASSEPFSGANVLTF. The CDR3 bases are TGTGCCAGCAGTGAACCCTTCTCTGGGGCCAACGTCCTGACTTTC. The chain employs TRBV2 and TRBJ2-6, with D unclear. The CDR3 runs 15 residues. Germline CDR1 and CDR2: SNHLY and FYNNEI. V lost 2 bases and J 0 bases, leaving 5 bases between the germline ends.

The chain recombines TRBV19 with TRBJ2-7; possible D gene TRBD1, 6 bases. V was shortened by 1 base and J by 3 bases, with 16 bases between the two germline ends. Per germline, CDR1 LNHDA and CDR2 SQIVND (reference sequence). CDR3 size: 16 residues. CDR3 DNA: TGTGCCAGTAGTATAGGGACAGATATCGTTTACTACGAGCAGTACTTC. Amino acids: CASSIGTDIVYYEQYF.

This clone came up once. The rearrangement joins TRBV5-1 to TRBJ2-2; D may be TRBD2 (5 bases). The ends were cut back, 5 bases at V and 4 bases at J, with 15 bases in the middle. CDR1 is SGHRS and CDR2 is YFSETQ in the germline V gene. The CDR3 sequence is 15 residues long. The CDR3 region has the DNA TGCGCCAGCAGTCTGAGGACGGGAAGCACCGGGGAGCTGTTTTTT. Amino acids: CASSLRTGSTGELFF.

The V call is TRBV6-2 or TRBV6-3, the J call TRBJ1-1, with TRBD1 matching over 9 bases. Looked up from germline, CDR1 is MNHEY and CDR2 is SVGEGT. This CDR3 has 18 amino acids. J was trimmed by 0 bases and V by 5 bases; bases with no gene match: 13. CDR3 amino acids: CASSANWDRVPLNTEAFF. The CDR3 coding sequence is TGTGCCAGCAGTGCAAATTGGGACAGGGTACCTTTGAACACTGAAGCTTTCTTT.

V is TRBV7-2 and J is TRBJ1-2; D unresolved. CDR1 is SGHTA, CDR2 FQGNSA, per germline. V was trimmed by 1 base and J by 2 bases, leaving 8 bases between them. The CDR3 runs to 14 residues. CDR3: CASSLGPGNYGYTF. DNA for the CDR3: TGTGCCAGCAGCTTAGGGCCGGGGAACTATGGCTACACCTTC.

The CDR3: CASHAVSSYNEQFF. CDR3 in DNA: TGTGCCAGCCATGCAGTAAGCTCCTACAATGAGCAGTTCTTC. V gene TRBV21-1 combines with J gene TRBJ2-1; TRBD1, the table's D call, was not compared with the DNA. TRBV21-1 is a recognized pseudogene. This CDR3 has 14 residues.

This rearrangement joins TRBV19 to TRBJ1-3; the D is unclear. From germline, CDR1 is LNHDA and CDR2 SQIVND (reference sequence). The CDR3 has 14 amino acids. V dropped 7 bases and J dropped 0 bases, with 10 bases sitting between them. The CDR3 loop reads CASTGSLSGNTIYF. CDR3 DNA: TGTGCCAGTACGGGTTCCCTCTCTGGAAACACCATATATTTT.

This chain connects TRBV27 to TRBJ1-2; 10 bases align to TRBD1. Germline CDR1 reads MNHEY; CDR2 reads SMNVEV (reference sequence). Germline trimming cut 6 bases from V and 4 bases from J; bases unmatched to any gene: 5. This CDR3 region has 14 residues. The CDR3 sequence: CASSLTGGSYGYTF. DNA of the CDR3: TGTGCCAGCAGCCTGACAGGGGGCTCCTATGGCTACACCTTC.

The chain carries TRBV18 and TRBJ1-2; 12 bases match TRBD1. V lost 0 bases, J lost 4 bases, and 15 bases stayed unmatched. Germline V gene sequence: CDR1 KGHSH, CDR2 LQKENI. The CDR3 length is 20 residues. The CDR3: CASSPPLGTGGYFHGYGYTF. Here the CDR3 DNA reads TGTGCCAGCTCACCACCGCTCGGGACAGGGGGCTATTTCCACGGCTATGGCTACACCTTC.

The chain couples TRBV7-9 to TRBJ1-1; a possible D gene is TRBD1 (5 bases). This CDR3 contains 16 residues. Germline V lookup: CDR1 SEHNR, CDR2 FQNEAQ (reference sequence). V lost 5 bases to trimming and J lost 4 bases, with 20 bases between them. As DNA, the CDR3 is TGTGCCAGCAGCCCCCAGGGAGGGGCAGCTTTCACTGAAGCTTTCTTT. Translation gives CASSPQGGAAFTEAFF.

V is TRBV13 and J is TRBJ1-2; TRBD1 might be the D (5 bases). Deletions cut 5 bases from V and 3 bases from J, with 10 bases between. CDR3 length: 13 amino acids. Looked up from germline, CDR1 is PRHDT and CDR2 is FYEKMQ (reference sequence). The CDR3 nucleotides are TGTGCCAGCAGCCAACAGGTGGACTATGGCTACACCTTC. This sequence encodes CASSQQVDYGYTF.

The V and J genes are TRBV10-3 and TRBJ2-5; D not resolved. The V gene's germline CDR1 is ENHRY and CDR2 SYGVKD. CDR3 length: 15 amino acids. Between the trimmed V and J ends, which lost 0 bases and 1 base, there was a span of 9 bases. CDR3 residues: CAISESPQAQETQYF. The CDR3 DNA is TGTGCCATCAGTGAGTCTCCCCAGGCCCAAGAGACCCAGTACTTC.

The V call is TRBV4-1, the J call TRBJ1-2, with D perhaps TRBD1 (6 bases). The CDR3 contains 14 residues. Germline V gene data show CDR1 as MGHRA and CDR2 as YSYEKL. V was trimmed by 1 base and J by 4 bases, leaving 10 bases between them. The CDR3 nucleotides read TGCGCCAGCAGCCAAGGAGACAGGAGCTATGGCTACACCTTC. Encoded protein: CASSQGDRSYGYTF.

The chain couples TRBV20-1 to TRBJ1-1; D uncertain. The CDR3 covers 11 residues. V lost 6 bases to trimming and J lost 3 bases, with 8 bases between them. The germline V gene encodes CDR1 DFQATT and CDR2 SNEGSKA (reference sequence). The CDR3 DNA reads as TGCAGTGCCCTTGGCCACACTGAAGCTTTCTTT. Protein product: CSALGHTEAFF.

V is TRBV30 and J is TRBJ2-7; D gene unclear. Germline assignment: CDR1 GTSNPN and CDR2 SVGIG (reference sequence). Trimming pared 0 bases from V and 0 bases from J, leaving 9 bases between. The CDR3 is 14 amino acids. CDR3 residues: CAWSVSPNSYEQYF. The CDR3 DNA follows: TGTGCCTGGAGTGTTTCACCTAACTCCTACGAGCAGTACTTC.

This clone has a handful of counts. The rearrangement uses TRBV6-4 and TRBJ1-6; 7 positions agree with TRBD1. Germline V gene lookup returns CDR1 MRHNA and CDR2 SNTAGT. V shed 2 bases and J 5 bases; nucleotides not matched to a gene: 6. The CDR3 is made up of 16 amino acids. The CDR3 DNA is TGTGCCAGCAGTGACCGAGCGACAGGGAATAATTCACCCCTCCACTTT. Encoded protein: CASSDRATGNNSPLHF.

This sequence joins TRBV7-9 and TRBJ1-1; possibly TRBD1 for D (5 bases). V was pared by 1 base and J by 1 base, with 13 bases between. Germline V gives CDR1 SEHNR, CDR2 FQNEAQ (reference sequence). There are 16 residues in the CDR3. The CDR3 region is CASSLGWAGENTEAFF. CDR3 DNA sequence: TGTGCCAGCAGCTTAGGCTGGGCGGGGGAGAACACTGAAGCTTTCTTT.

V gene TRBV18 combines with J gene TRBJ1-4; D possibly corresponds to TRBD1 (5 bases). V was trimmed by 2 bases and J by 7 bases, leaving 11 bases between them. This CDR3 is 14 amino acids long. Germline lookup yields CDR1 KGHSH and CDR2 LQKENI. As DNA, the CDR3 is TGTGCCAGCTCACCAGGCCAGGGTGGTGAAAAACTGTTTTTT. Translation: CASSPGQGGEKLFF.

This chain connects TRBV7-2 to TRBJ2-5; TRBD2 matches at 8 bases. The germline V gene encodes CDR1 SGHTA and CDR2 FQGNSA. V dropped 5 bases and J dropped 2; count of bases not matched to a gene: 10. The CDR3 sequence is 16 residues long. Here the CDR3 DNA reads TGTGCCAGCAGCGTCAGCGGGGGCCGGATTCAAGAGACCCAGTACTTC. This encodes CASSVSGGRIQETQYF. The complete variable domain, with remaining parts taken from reference TRBV7-2 and TRBJ2-5, reads GAGVSQSPSNKVTEKGKDVELRCDPISGHTALYWYRQSLGQGLEFLIYFQGNSAPDKSGLPSDRFSAERTGGSVSTLTIQRTQQEDSAVYLCASSVSGGRIQETQYFGPGTRLLVL.

The chain combines TRBV9 with TRBJ2-3, with TRBD2 identical over 10 bases. The J segment lost 3 bases and the V segment lost 4 bases, leaving 5 bases of the junction unmatched. The CDR3 runs 15 residues. Germline CDR1 and CDR2: SGDLS and YYNGEE. CDR3 DNA: TGTGCCAGCAGCCCCACTAGCGGGGTAACAGATACGCAGTATTTT. As protein: CASSPTSGVTDTQYF.

The V gene is TRBV5-4, the J gene TRBJ2-3, with 8 bases identical to TRBD2. Germline V CDR1 and CDR2: SGHNT, YYREEE (reference sequence). V dropped 0 bases and J dropped 7; count of bases not matched to a gene: 10. This CDR3 has 16 amino acids. In nucleotides, the CDR3 is TGTGCCAGCAGCTTGGGTTCATCGCGGGGGGATCATACGCAGTATTTT. Amino acids: CASSLGSSRGDHTQYF.

The rearrangement uses TRBV5-1 and TRBJ2-3, with D tentatively TRBD1 (7 bases). Germline V gives CDR1 SGHRS, CDR2 YFSETQ. CDR3 length: 15 amino acids. V lost 7 bases and J 0 bases, leaving 15 bases between the germline ends. The CDR3 region is CASGGTATSTDTQYF. The CDR3 DNA sequence: TGCGCCAGCGGGGGGACAGCAACTAGCACAGATACGCAGTATTTT.